A selection of T cell receptor beta chains follows, all from one sample in a study of shared clonotypes between healthy human individuals. Generated by immunoSEQ multiplex PCR, the TCRdb table keeps only in-frame clones and is missing some. Counted here are roughly 1,500,000 clones, about 98.5% occurring once; the ten biggest clones make up roughly 0.36%. The sequenced material came from naive CD4+ T cells sorted from blood. The source is a man aged 25 to 45 in good health. The CDR3 runs from the conserved cysteine through the conserved F or W. A D gene is named only where the DNA matches it firmly. Clone size appears in some rows only: once, few, many, or a class for an expanded clone.

j_call: TRBJ2-2; v_call: TRBV18; clone_size: -; d_call: -; cdr3_nt: TGTGCCAGCTCACCAACAGCCCGAAGTGGAATTTTT; cdr3_aa: CASSPTARSGIF
j_call: TRBJ2-2; v_call: TRBV7-9; clone_size: -; d_call: -; cdr3_nt: TGTGCCAGCATCGGAACAGGGATCGGGGAGCTGTTTTTT; cdr3_aa: CASIGTGIGELFF
j_call: TRBJ2-7; v_call: TRBV6-1; clone_size: -; d_call: -; cdr3_nt: TGTGCCAGCAGTGGAAACCCCCGGGACATCTCCTACGAGCAGTACTTC; cdr3_aa: CASSGNPRDISYEQYF
j_call: TRBJ1-1; v_call: TRBV7-9; clone_size: -; d_call: -; cdr3_nt: TGTGCCAGCAGCTTATTACAGAACACTGAAGCTTTCTTT; cdr3_aa: CASSLLQNTEAFF
j_call: TRBJ2-1; v_call: TRBV4-2; clone_size: -; d_call: -; cdr3_nt: TGTGCCAGCAGCTCCGCGATCCGCTCCTACAATGAGCAGTTCTTC; cdr3_aa: CASSSAIRSYNEQFF
j_call: TRBJ2-1; v_call: TRBV2; clone_size: -; d_call: -; cdr3_nt: TGTGCCAGCAAGATCGGCAGTAACAATGAGCAGTTCTTC; cdr3_aa: CASKIGSNNEQFF
j_call: TRBJ2-1; v_call: TRBV5-1; clone_size: -; d_call: -; cdr3_nt: TGCGCCAGCAGCACCGCGGGGGCCCCCAAGTACAATGAGCAGTTCTTC; cdr3_aa: CASSTAGAPKYNEQFF
j_call: TRBJ2-5; v_call: TRBV9; clone_size: -; d_call: -; cdr3_nt: TGTGCCAGCAGCCTGTTAGCGCTGGGGATGGAGACCCAGTACTTC; cdr3_aa: CASSLLALGMETQYF
j_call: TRBJ2-3; v_call: TRBV11-3; clone_size: -; d_call: -; cdr3_nt: TGTGCCAGCAGCTTTAGGCCGGATGATTCTACGCAGTATTTT; cdr3_aa: CASSFRPDDSTQYF
j_call: TRBJ1-2; v_call: TRBV10-3; clone_size: -; d_call: TRBD1; cdr3_nt: TGTGCCATCAGTGAGCAACAGGGGTCTGGCTACACCTTC; cdr3_aa: CAISEQQGSGYTF
j_call: TRBJ2-7; v_call: TRBV18; clone_size: -; d_call: -; cdr3_nt: TGTGCCAGCTCACCACCGTCTACTGGACATAACGAGCAGTACTTC; cdr3_aa: CASSPPSTGHNEQYF
j_call: TRBJ2-1; v_call: TRBV5-4; clone_size: -; d_call: TRBD1; cdr3_nt: TGTGCCAGCAGCTCCCGGGACAGGGAATACAATGAGCAGTTCTTC; cdr3_aa: CASSSRDREYNEQFF
j_call: TRBJ1-2; v_call: TRBV6-1; clone_size: -; d_call: -; cdr3_nt: TGTGCCAGCACCATAGGTCGTGGAGGTAGGGTCGGCTACACCTTC; cdr3_aa: CASTIGRGGRVGYTF
j_call: TRBJ1-2; v_call: TRBV19; clone_size: -; d_call: -; cdr3_nt: TGTGCCAGTAGTACGGAAGGGGTTATCGCTGGCTACACCTTC; cdr3_aa: CASSTEGVIAGYTF
j_call: TRBJ2-7; v_call: TRBV30; clone_size: once; d_call: -; cdr3_nt: TGTGCCTGGAGTGGAAGGGTAGTGTCCTACGAGCAGTACTTC; cdr3_aa: CAWSGRVVSYEQYF
j_call: TRBJ2-5; v_call: TRBV4-1; clone_size: once; d_call: -; cdr3_nt: TGCGCCAGCAGCCAAGACGTTCAGGCAGCGGCTTTGGAGGAGACCCAGTACTTC; cdr3_aa: CASSQDVQAAALEETQYF
j_call: TRBJ2-7; v_call: TRBV5-1; clone_size: -; d_call: -; cdr3_nt: TGCGCCAGCAGCTTGACACCTCTGCGGCACGAGCAGTACTTC; cdr3_aa: CASSLTPLRHEQYF
j_call: TRBJ2-2; v_call: TRBV5-1; clone_size: -; d_call: -; cdr3_nt: TGCGCCAGCAGCTTGGGTGCGTCAGGGGCCACCGGGGAGCTGTTTTTT; cdr3_aa: CASSLGASGATGELFF
j_call: TRBJ2-3; v_call: TRBV12-5; clone_size: -; d_call: TRBD2; cdr3_nt: TGTGCTAGTGGTTTAGAGTTACTAGCGGGAGGCTGGGGCACAGATACGCAGTATTTT; cdr3_aa: CASGLELLAGGWGTDTQYF
j_call: TRBJ2-7; v_call: TRBV5-1; clone_size: -; d_call: TRBD2; cdr3_nt: TGCGCCAGCAGCCGTACTAGCGGGTGGTACGAGCAGTACTTC; cdr3_aa: CASSRTSGWYEQYF
j_call: TRBJ1-4; v_call: TRBV5-5; clone_size: -; d_call: -; cdr3_nt: TGTGCCAGCACTCCCTCTAGGATGGCGATCGGGGCAAAACTGTTTTTT; cdr3_aa: CASTPSRMAIGAKLFF
j_call: TRBJ2-2; v_call: TRBV15; clone_size: -; d_call: -; cdr3_nt: TGTGCCACCAGCTTCCGGCAGGGGAACACCGGGGAGCTGTTTTTT; cdr3_aa: CATSFRQGNTGELFF
j_call: TRBJ1-1; v_call: TRBV6-5; clone_size: -; d_call: -; cdr3_nt: TGTGCCAGCAGCCCCTCCGGGGTGGTCAGGCAAGCTTTCTTT; cdr3_aa: CASSPSGVVRQAFF
j_call: TRBJ2-7; v_call: TRBV2; clone_size: -; d_call: TRBD1; cdr3_nt: TGTGCCAGGACTGGGACAGGGCAGCACGAGCAGTACTTC; cdr3_aa: CARTGTGQHEQYF
j_call: TRBJ2-5; v_call: TRBV10-3; clone_size: -; d_call: TRBD2; cdr3_nt: TGTGCCATCAGGACCCAGAGCGGGGGCCAAGAGACCCAGTACTTC; cdr3_aa: CAIRTQSGGQETQYF
j_call: TRBJ1-1; v_call: TRBV5-1; clone_size: -; d_call: -; cdr3_nt: TGCGCCAGCAGCCCCGAGGGGGATACTGAAGCTTTCTTT; cdr3_aa: CASSPEGDTEAFF
j_call: TRBJ2-3; v_call: TRBV5-1; clone_size: -; d_call: -; cdr3_nt: TGCGCCAGCAGCTTGAAGCAGGGGGGCACAAATACGCAGTATTTT; cdr3_aa: CASSLKQGGTNTQYF
j_call: TRBJ2-2; v_call: TRBV7-6; clone_size: -; d_call: -; cdr3_nt: TGTGCCAGCAGCCATTTCTCAGGGGCAGGAAACACCGGGGAGCTGTTTTTT; cdr3_aa: CASSHFSGAGNTGELFF
j_call: TRBJ1-1; v_call: TRBV7-8; clone_size: -; d_call: -; cdr3_nt: TGTGCCAGCAGCTTAGCAGGGGCTGGGACTGAAGCTTTCTTT; cdr3_aa: CASSLAGAGTEAFF
j_call: TRBJ1-5; v_call: TRBV27; clone_size: -; d_call: -; cdr3_nt: TGTGCCAGCAGTTTCTCAGGGCGGCCCCAGCATTTT; cdr3_aa: CASSFSGRPQHF
j_call: TRBJ1-1; v_call: TRBV4-1; clone_size: -; d_call: -; cdr3_nt: TGCGCCAGCAGCCAAGATAATGAGGGGCTAAACACTGAAGCTTTCTTT; cdr3_aa: CASSQDNEGLNTEAFF
j_call: TRBJ2-2; v_call: TRBV28; clone_size: -; d_call: TRBD2; cdr3_nt: TGTGCCAGCAGTTCCCATCAGCGGGAGTGGACCGGGGAGCTGTTTTTT; cdr3_aa: CASSSHQREWTGELFF
j_call: TRBJ2-1; v_call: TRBV5-1; clone_size: -; d_call: TRBD1; cdr3_nt: TGCGCCAGCAGGGATACCGGGACAGCCGACAATGAGCAGTTCTTC; cdr3_aa: CASRDTGTADNEQFF
j_call: TRBJ2-3; v_call: TRBV18; clone_size: once; d_call: -; cdr3_nt: TGTGCCAGCTCAACCCGGACAGGGAGGGCGGTTGATACGCAGTATTTT; cdr3_aa: CASSTRTGRAVDTQYF
j_call: TRBJ1-1; v_call: TRBV6-6; clone_size: -; d_call: -; cdr3_nt: TGTGCCAGCAGTTACACACAGGGATATATGAACACTGAAGCTTTCTTT; cdr3_aa: CASSYTQGYMNTEAFF
j_call: TRBJ2-7; v_call: TRBV28; clone_size: -; d_call: -; cdr3_nt: TGTGCCAGCAGCACAGGCTACGAGCAGTACTTC; cdr3_aa: CASSTGYEQYF
j_call: TRBJ2-7; v_call: TRBV6-5; clone_size: -; d_call: TRBD2; cdr3_nt: TGTGCCAGCAGTTATCTAAGCGCGCGGGGGGCCTACGAGCAGTACTTC; cdr3_aa: CASSYLSARGAYEQYF
j_call: TRBJ2-7; v_call: TRBV9; clone_size: -; d_call: TRBD1; cdr3_nt: TGTGCCAGCAGCACGGGACAGGGTTCCTACGAGCAGTACTTC; cdr3_aa: CASSTGQGSYEQYF
j_call: TRBJ2-1; v_call: TRBV14; clone_size: -; d_call: TRBD2; cdr3_nt: TGTGCCAGCAGCCAACGCGCGGGAGGTCCCCCTCCTTACTCCTACAATGAGCAGTTCTTC; cdr3_aa: CASSQRAGGPPPYSYNEQFF
j_call: TRBJ2-1; v_call: TRBV18; clone_size: -; d_call: -; cdr3_nt: TGTGCCAGCTCACCACAATCCTCCTACAATGAGCAGTTCTTC; cdr3_aa: CASSPQSSYNEQFF